The T cell receptor beta chain described here comes from a study of regulatory T cells in long-lasting Graves disease. Germline CDR1 SNHLY, CDR2 FYNNEI. The CDR3 runs to 13 residues. Trimming shortened V by 11 bases and J by 5 bases, and 13 bases separated the two germline ends. This clonotype was counted many times. Time point described: newly diagnosed GD, antithyroid drugs for less than 3 months. Generation of the TCR library employed RNA extracted from PBMCs. For TCR beta, libraries came from iRepertoire HTBI primers and Arm-PCR of CDR3 regions. One entry per CDR3 protein results from TCRdb running MiXCR on the multiplex PCR reads. This table has a few hundred thousand distinct CDR3 sequences, approximately 20% appearing once.

J is TRBJ1-6 and V is TRBV2, with D perhaps matching TRBD1 (6 bases). The TCR was taken from a female donor with Graves disease. The sequences come from peripheral blood mononuclear cells (PBMCs), collected at new diagnosis, from a patient treated with antithyroid drugs. The CDR3 DNA reads as TGTGCCCGAAGACAGGCTGATAATTCACCCCTCCACTTT. Residues: CARRQADNSPLHF. The whole variable domain, filled in from reference TRBV2 and TRBJ1-6, reads EPEVTQTPSHQVTQMGQEVILRCVPISNHLYFYWYRQILGQKVEFLVSFYNNEISEKSEIFDDQFSVERPDGSNFTLKIRSTKLEDSAMYFCARRQADNSPLHFGNGTRLTVT.